The rows below give T cell receptor beta chains drawn from one sample of a study of shared clonotypes between healthy human individuals. Sequencing was performed with immunoSEQ multiplex PCR; in TCRdb, only in-frame clones are kept and a portion is missing. Found here are about 680,000 clones, less than 85% of them singletons; the top ten hold around 1.6%. The sequenced sample was memory CD4+ T cells sorted from blood. The receptors shown here come from a woman aged 25 to 39 in good health. Both conserved end residues are part of each CDR3. Fields, in order: V gene, J gene, D gene, clone size, CDR3 DNA, CDR3 protein. A D gene is named only where the DNA matches it firmly. The size of a clone is reported for some rows only, either as once, few or many, or as a class for expanded clones.

TRBV19,TRBJ2-3,TRBD1,-,TGTGCCAGTAGTACGGGACAGATTCGCACAGATACGCAGTATTTT,CASSTGQIRTDTQYF
TRBV19,TRBJ2-1,-,-,TGTGCCAGTAAAACGACAGGCGGCTACAATGAGCAGTTCTTC,CASKTTGGYNEQFF
TRBV21-1,TRBJ2-5,-,-,TGTGCCAGCCGGACCGGAGGAGGAGAGACCCAGTACTTC,CASRTGGGETQYF
TRBV27,TRBJ1-3,TRBD1,-,TGTGCCAGCAGTTCGAGACAGGGGGGGAACACCATATATTTT,CASSSRQGGNTIYF
TRBV14,TRBJ2-2,-,-,TGTGCCAGCAGCCACAGAGCGGACACCGGGGAGCTGTTTTTT,CASSHRADTGELFF
TRBV7-8,TRBJ1-3,TRBD1,-,TGTGCCAGCAGCCGCACAGGGGGCTTCGGAAACACCATATATTTT,CASSRTGGFGNTIYF
TRBV6-1,TRBJ2-3,TRBD2,-,TGTGCCAGCTGCGGACTAGCGGTAGATACGCAGTATTTT,CASCGLAVDTQYF
TRBV29-1,TRBJ1-2,-,few,TGCAGCGCCCGGACAGCCTACTATGGCTACACCTTC,CSARTAYYGYTF
TRBV18,TRBJ1-2,-,-,TGTGCCAGCTCACCAGGGGCATCAGAAGGAGGCTACACCTTC,CASSPGASEGGYTF
TRBV19,TRBJ1-5,-,-,TGTGCCAGCCGAACGAGGGGCAATCAGCCCCAGCATTTT,CASRTRGNQPQHF
TRBV28,TRBJ1-1,-,-,TGTGCCAGCAGCCCCCCGGGGCAAGGAGTCTCTGAAGCTTTCTTT,CASSPPGQGVSEAFF
TRBV28,TRBJ2-3,TRBD2,-,TGTGCCAGCAGCACTACTAGCGGGAGGGCCTTGGATACGCAGTATTTT,CASSTTSGRALDTQYF
TRBV27,TRBJ2-5,-,-,TGTGCCAGCAGTTTGATAGGGACTCGAGAAGAGACCCAGTACTTC,CASSLIGTREETQYF
TRBV19,TRBJ1-5,TRBD1,-,TGTGCCAGTAGTATTAGGACAGGACTATATAGCAATCAGCCCCAGCATTTT,CASSIRTGLYSNQPQHF
TRBV4-1,TRBJ2-7,-,-,TGCGCCAGCAGCCAAGGCCCGCCAGGCGGACCCTACGAGCAGTACTTC,CASSQGPPGGPYEQYF
TRBV11-2,TRBJ2-4,-,-,TGTGCCAGCAGCTATGGGGAGATCAAAAACATTCAGTACTTC,CASSYGEIKNIQYF
TRBV7-9,TRBJ2-7,TRBD2,-,TGTGCCAGCAGCTCACTAGCGGGAGGAACCTACGAGCAGTACTTC,CASSSLAGGTYEQYF
TRBV19,TRBJ1-5,TRBD1,-,TGTGCCAGTAGGGGAGACAGGGTGGTGGGACAGCCCCAGCATTTT,CASRGDRVVGQPQHF
TRBV5-5,TRBJ1-2,TRBD1,-,TGTGCCAGCAGCTTGCAGGGGGCAGGTCGCTACACCTTC,CASSLQGAGRYTF
TRBV28,TRBJ2-3,-,-,TGTGCCAGCAGTTCCGCCTATGGGGATACTAGCACAGATACGCAGTATTTT,CASSSAYGDTSTDTQYF
TRBV27,TRBJ2-1,-,-,TGTGCCAGCAGTTCCGGACAGAGACGAGTAGGTCGTGGTAACAATGAGCAGTTCTTC,CASSSGQRRVGRGNNEQFF
TRBV7-3,TRBJ2-1,-,-,TGTGCCAGCAGCTTAACAGGTTTGGGGGCTGCCTCGGACAATGAGCAGTTCTTC,CASSLTGLGAASDNEQFF
TRBV19,TRBJ1-5,-,-,TGTGCCAGTAGTGGGCAGGACAATCAGCCCCAGCATTTT,CASSGQDNQPQHF
TRBV5-1,TRBJ2-7,TRBD1,-,TGCGCCAGCAGCCCGGACAGGGACCTCTACGAGCAGTACTTC,CASSPDRDLYEQYF
TRBV6-1,TRBJ1-4,-,-,TGTGCCAGCAGTGAAGTCGTCAGGGGACTTGCAACTAATGAAAAACTGTTTTTT,CASSEVVRGLATNEKLFF
TRBV19,TRBJ2-2,TRBD1,-,TGTGCCAGTAGTATAGTGGGGACAGGCCCGAACACCGGGGAGCTGTTTTTT,CASSIVGTGPNTGELFF
TRBV30,TRBJ2-6,-,-,TGTGCCTGGATGAGGGGGGCGGGAATCCGCTCTGGGGCCAACGTCCTGACTTTC,CAWMRGAGIRSGANVLTF
TRBV19,TRBJ2-2,-,-,TGTGCCAGTAGTAGTTCGGAAGGGGCCCTGAACACCGGGGAGCTGTTTTTT,CASSSSEGALNTGELFF
TRBV25-1,TRBJ1-5,TRBD1,-,TGTGCCAGCAAAGGGGAGGGACAGCTTCAGCCCCAGCATTTT,CASKGEGQLQPQHF
TRBV2,TRBJ2-4,-,-,TGTGCCAGCAGTTCCGGTCGACTAGCCAAAAACATTCAGTACTTC,CASSSGRLAKNIQYF
TRBV6-1,TRBJ1-1,TRBD1,-,TGTGCCAGCAGAGGACAGGGGGCCACTGAAGCTTTCTTT,CASRGQGATEAFF
TRBV2,TRBJ1-2,TRBD1,few,TGTGCCAGCAGGAGGGGACAGGGGACCTATGGCTACACCTTC,CASRRGQGTYGYTF
TRBV5-6,TRBJ2-7,TRBD1,-,TGTGCCAGCACCGACCCGGGACAGCCCTACGAGCAGTACTTC,CASTDPGQPYEQYF